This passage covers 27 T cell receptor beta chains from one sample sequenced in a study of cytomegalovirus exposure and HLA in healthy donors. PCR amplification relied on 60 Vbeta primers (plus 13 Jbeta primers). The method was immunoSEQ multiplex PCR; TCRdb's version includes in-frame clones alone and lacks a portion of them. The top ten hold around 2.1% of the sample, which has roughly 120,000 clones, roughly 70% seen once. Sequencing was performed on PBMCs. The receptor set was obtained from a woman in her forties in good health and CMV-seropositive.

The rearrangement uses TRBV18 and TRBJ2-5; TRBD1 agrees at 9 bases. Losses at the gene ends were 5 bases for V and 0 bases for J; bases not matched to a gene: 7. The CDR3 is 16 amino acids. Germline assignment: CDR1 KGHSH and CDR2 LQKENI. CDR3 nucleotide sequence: TGTGCCAGCTCAGTCACCGGGACAGGGTACCAAGAGACCCAGTACTTC. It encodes CASSVTGTGYQETQYF.

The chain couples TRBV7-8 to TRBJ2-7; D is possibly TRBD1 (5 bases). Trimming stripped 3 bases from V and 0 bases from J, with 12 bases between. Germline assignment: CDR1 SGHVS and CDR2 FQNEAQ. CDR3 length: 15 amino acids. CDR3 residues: CASSFSDSSSYEQYF. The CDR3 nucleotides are TGTGCCAGCAGCTTTTCAGACAGCAGCTCCTACGAGCAGTACTTC.

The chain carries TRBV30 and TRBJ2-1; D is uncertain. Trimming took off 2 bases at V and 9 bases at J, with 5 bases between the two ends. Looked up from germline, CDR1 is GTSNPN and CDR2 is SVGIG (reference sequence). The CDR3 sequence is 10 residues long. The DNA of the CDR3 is TGTGCCTGGAGTTTTCGTGAGCAGTTCTTC. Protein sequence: CAWSFREQFF.

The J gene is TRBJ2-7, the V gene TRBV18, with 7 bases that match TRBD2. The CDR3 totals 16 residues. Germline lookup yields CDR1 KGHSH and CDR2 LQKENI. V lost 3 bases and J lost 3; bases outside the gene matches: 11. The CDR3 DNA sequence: TGTGCCAGCTCACCGAGCGGGGACGGCCGAGTCTACGAGCAGTACTTC. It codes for CASSPSGDGRVYEQYF. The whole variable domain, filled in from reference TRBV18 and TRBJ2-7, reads NAGVMQNPRHLVRRRGQEARLRCSPMKGHSHVYWYRQLPEEGLKFMVYLQKENIIDESGMPKERFSAEFPKEGPSILRIQQVVRGDSAAYFCASSPSGDGRVYEQYFGPGTRLTVT.

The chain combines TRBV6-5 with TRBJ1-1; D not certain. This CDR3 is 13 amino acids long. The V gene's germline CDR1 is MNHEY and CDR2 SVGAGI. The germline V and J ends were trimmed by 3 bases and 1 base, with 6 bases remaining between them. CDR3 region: CASSYSENTEAFF. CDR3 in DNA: TGTGCCAGCAGTTATTCAGAGAACACTGAAGCTTTCTTT.

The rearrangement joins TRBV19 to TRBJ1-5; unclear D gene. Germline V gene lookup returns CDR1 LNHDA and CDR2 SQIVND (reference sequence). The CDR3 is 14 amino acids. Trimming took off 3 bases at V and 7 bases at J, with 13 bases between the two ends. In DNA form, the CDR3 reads TGTGCCAGTAGTATCGTACGGGGAGGACAGCCCCAGCATTTT. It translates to CASSIVRGGQPQHF.

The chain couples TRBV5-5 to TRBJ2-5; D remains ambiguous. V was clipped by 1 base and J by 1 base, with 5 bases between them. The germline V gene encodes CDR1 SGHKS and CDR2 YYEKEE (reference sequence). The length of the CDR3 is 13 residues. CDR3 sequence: CASSLSGQETQYF. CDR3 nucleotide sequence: TGTGCCAGCAGCTTGTCGGGCCAAGAGACCCAGTACTTC.

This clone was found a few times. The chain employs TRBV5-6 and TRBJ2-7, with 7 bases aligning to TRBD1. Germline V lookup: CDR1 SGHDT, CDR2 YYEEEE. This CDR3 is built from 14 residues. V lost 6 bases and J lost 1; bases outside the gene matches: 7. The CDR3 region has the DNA TGTGCCAGCACCCAGACAGGGTCGTCCTACGAGCAGTACTTC. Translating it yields CASTQTGSSYEQYF.

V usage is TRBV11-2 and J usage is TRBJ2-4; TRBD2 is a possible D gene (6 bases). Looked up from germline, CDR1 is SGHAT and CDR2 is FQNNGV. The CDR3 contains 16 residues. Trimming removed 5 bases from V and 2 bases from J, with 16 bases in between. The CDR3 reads CASSPKEAGSKNIQYF. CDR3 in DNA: TGTGCCAGCAGCCCCAAGGAGGCGGGATCCAAAAACATTCAGTACTTC.

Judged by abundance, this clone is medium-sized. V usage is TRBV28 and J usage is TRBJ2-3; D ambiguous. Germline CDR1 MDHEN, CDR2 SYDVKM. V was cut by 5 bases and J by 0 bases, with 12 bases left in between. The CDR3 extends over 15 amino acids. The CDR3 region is CASSILPVSTDTQYF. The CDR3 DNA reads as TGTGCCAGCAGTATCTTGCCGGTGAGCACAGATACGCAGTATTTT.

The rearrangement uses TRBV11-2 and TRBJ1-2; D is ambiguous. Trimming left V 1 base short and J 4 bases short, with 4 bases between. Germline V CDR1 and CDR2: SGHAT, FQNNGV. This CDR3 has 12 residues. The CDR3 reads CASSLVLYGYTF. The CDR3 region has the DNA TGTGCCAGCAGCTTAGTACTCTATGGCTACACCTTC.

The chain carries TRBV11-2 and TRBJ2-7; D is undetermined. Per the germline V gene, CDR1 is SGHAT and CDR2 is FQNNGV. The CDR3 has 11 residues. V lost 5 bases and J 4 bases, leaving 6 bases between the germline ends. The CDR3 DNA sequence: TGTGCCAGCAGCATTTCTTACGAGCAGTACTTC. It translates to CASSISYEQYF.

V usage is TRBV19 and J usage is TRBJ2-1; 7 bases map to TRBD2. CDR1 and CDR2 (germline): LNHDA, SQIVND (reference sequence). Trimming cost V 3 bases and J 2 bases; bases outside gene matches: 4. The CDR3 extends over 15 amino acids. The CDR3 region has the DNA TGTGCCAGTAGTATTGCTAGCGGAGCCTACAATGAGCAGTTCTTC. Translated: CASSIASGAYNEQFF.

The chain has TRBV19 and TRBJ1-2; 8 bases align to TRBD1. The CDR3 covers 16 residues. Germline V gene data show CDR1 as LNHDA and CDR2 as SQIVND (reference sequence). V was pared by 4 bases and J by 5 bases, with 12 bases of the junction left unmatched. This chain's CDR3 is CASSRAGGPIWYGYTF. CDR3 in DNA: TGTGCCAGTAGTAGGGCAGGGGGCCCGATCTGGTATGGCTACACCTTC. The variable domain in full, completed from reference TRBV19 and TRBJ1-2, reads DGGITQSPKYLFRKEGQNVTLSCEQNLNHDAMYWYRQDPGQGLRLIYYSQIVNDFQKGDIAEGYSVSREKKESFPLTVTSAQKNPTAFYLCASSRAGGPIWYGYTFGSGTRLTVV.

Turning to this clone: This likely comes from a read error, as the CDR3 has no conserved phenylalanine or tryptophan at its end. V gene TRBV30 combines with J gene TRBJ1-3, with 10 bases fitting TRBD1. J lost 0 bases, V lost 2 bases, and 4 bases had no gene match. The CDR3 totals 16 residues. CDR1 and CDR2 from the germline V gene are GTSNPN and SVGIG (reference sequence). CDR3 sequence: CAWSRGQGISGNTIYL. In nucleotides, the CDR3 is TGTGCCTGGAGTCGGGGACAGGGGATCTCTGGAAACACCATATATCTT.

CDR3 DNA sequence: TGTGCCAGCAGTTCCACAGGGGTAATCGATGGCTACACCTTC. This codes for CASSSTGVIDGYTF. The rearrangement joins TRBV6-5 to TRBJ1-2; TRBD1 matches 7 bases. This CDR3 comprises 14 residues. Germline values: CDR1 MNHEY, CDR2 SVGAGI. J gave up 6 bases and V 4 bases, and 8 bases lay outside the gene matches.

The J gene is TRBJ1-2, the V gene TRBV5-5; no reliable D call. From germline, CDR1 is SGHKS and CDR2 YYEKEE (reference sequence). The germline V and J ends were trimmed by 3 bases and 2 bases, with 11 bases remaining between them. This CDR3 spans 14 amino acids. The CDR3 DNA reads TGTGCCAGCAGCTCCGAGACTGGAAACTATGGCTACACCTTC. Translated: CASSSETGNYGYTF.

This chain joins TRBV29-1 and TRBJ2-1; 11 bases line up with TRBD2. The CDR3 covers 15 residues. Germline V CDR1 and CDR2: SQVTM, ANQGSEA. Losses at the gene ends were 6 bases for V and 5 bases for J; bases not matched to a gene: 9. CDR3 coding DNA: TGCAGCGTCGGGCGACTAGCGGGACTGGACAATGAGCAGTTCTTC. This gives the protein CSVGRLAGLDNEQFF.

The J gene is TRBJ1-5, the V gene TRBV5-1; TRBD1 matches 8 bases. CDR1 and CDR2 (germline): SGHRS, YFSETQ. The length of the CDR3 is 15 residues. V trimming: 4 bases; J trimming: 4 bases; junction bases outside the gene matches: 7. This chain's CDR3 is CASSEGQVENQPQHF. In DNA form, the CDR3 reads TGCGCCAGCAGCGAGGGACAGGTTGAGAATCAGCCCCAGCATTTT.

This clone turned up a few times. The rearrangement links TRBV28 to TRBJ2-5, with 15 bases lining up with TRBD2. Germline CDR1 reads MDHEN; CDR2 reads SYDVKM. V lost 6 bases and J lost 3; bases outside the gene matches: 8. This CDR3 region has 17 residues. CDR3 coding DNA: TGTGCCAGCAGATTGGGACTAGCGGGGGGTTCCAAAGAGACCCAGTACTTC. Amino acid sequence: CASRLGLAGGSKETQYF.

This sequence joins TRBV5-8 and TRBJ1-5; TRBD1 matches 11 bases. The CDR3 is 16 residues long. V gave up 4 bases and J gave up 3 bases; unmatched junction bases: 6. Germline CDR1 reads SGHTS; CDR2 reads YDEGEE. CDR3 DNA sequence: TGTGCCAGCAGCCCCCGGGACAGGGGGACCAATCAGCCCCAGCATTTT. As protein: CASSPRDRGTNQPQHF.

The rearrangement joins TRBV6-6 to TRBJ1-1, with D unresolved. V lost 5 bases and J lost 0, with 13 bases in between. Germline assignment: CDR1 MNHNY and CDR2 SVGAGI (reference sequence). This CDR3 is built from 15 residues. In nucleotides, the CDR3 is TGTGCCAGCAGTCCGACTCAAATTATGAACACTGAAGCTTTCTTT. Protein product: CASSPTQIMNTEAFF.

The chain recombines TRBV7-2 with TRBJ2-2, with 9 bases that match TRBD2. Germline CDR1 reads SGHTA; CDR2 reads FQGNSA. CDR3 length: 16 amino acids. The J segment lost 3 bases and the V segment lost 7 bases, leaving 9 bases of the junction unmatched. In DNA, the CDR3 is TGTGCCAGCAACACTCGGGCGGGAGGGGACACCGGGGAGCTGTTTTTT. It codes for CASNTRAGGDTGELFF.

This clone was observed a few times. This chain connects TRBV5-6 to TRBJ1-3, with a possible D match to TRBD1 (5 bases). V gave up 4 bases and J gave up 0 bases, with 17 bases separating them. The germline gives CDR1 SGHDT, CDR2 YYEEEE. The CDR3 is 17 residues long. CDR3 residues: CASSDGHLFSSGNTIYF. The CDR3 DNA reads TGTGCCAGCAGCGATGGACACCTATTCAGCTCTGGAAACACCATATATTTT.

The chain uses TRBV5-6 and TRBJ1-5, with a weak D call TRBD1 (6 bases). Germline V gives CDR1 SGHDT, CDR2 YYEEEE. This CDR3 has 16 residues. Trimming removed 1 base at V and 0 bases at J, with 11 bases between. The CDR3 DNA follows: TGTGCCAGCAGCTTGAGGACAGCAGGTAGCAATCAGCCCCAGCATTTT. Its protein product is CASSLRTAGSNQPQHF.

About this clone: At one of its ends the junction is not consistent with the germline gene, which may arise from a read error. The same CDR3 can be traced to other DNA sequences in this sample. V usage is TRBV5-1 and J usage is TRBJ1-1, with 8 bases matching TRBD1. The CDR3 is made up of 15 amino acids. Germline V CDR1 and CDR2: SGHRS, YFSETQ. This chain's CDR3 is CASSAGTGPGTEAFF. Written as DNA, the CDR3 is TGCGCCAGCAGCGCCGGGACAGGCCCCGGCACTGAAGCCTTCTTT.

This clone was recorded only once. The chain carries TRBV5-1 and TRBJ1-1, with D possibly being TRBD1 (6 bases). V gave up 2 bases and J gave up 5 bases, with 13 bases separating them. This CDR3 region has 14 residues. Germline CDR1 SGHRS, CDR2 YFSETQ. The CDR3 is CASSFSGGRTEAFF. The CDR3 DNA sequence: TGCGCCAGCAGCTTTTCCGGGGGGCGAACTGAAGCTTTCTTT.